The clone carrying this T cell receptor beta chain was counted only a few times. The antigen is not known. The ends were cut back, 3 bases at V and 2 bases at J, with 30 bases in the middle. The length of the CDR3 is 21 residues. The sample comes from a study of T cell repertoires in cytomegalovirus infection. TCRdb called the reads again in MiXCR, with one record for every CDR3 protein. In the table there are 700,000 to 900,000 distinct CDR3 sequences, about 27% of which are singletons. Sequencing used cultured CD8+ T cells from PBMCs, obtained from culture after CMV antigen stimulation. The chain carries TRBV12-3 or TRBV12-4 and TRBJ2-3; D is uncertain. This TCR was recovered from a human donor in good health (CMV status not recorded). Some clones in this sample may be carry-over from other donors' samples. The DNA of the CDR3 is TGTGCCAGCAGTTTTGACACCAACCCATACAACCTCGCAGGACCCACAGATACGCAGTATTTT. It codes for CASSFDTNPYNLAGPTDTQYF.